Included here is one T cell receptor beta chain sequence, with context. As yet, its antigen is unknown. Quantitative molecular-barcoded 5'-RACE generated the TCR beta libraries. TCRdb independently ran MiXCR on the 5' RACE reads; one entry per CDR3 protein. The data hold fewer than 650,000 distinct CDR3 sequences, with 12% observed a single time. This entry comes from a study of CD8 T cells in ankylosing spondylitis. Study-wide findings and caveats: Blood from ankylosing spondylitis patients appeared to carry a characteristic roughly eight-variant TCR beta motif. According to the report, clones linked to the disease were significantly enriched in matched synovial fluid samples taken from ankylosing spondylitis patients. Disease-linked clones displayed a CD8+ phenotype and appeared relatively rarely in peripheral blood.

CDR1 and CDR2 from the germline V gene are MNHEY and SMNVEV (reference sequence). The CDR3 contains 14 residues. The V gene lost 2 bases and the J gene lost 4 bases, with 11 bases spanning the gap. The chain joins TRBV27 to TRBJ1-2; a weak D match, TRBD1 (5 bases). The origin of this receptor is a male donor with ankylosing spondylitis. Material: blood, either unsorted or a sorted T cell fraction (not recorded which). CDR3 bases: TGTGCCAGCAGTTTAAAGGGGAAGGGCTATGGCTACACCTTC. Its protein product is CASSLKGKGYGYTF.